Each of the 25 T cell receptor beta chains below was sequenced from the same sample in a study of blood T cell repertoires in COVID-19. The method was immunoSEQ multiplex PCR; TCRdb's version includes in-frame clones alone and lacks a portion of them. This table has 110,000 to 150,000 clones, about 91% appearing once. The source material was peripheral blood. The origin of the receptors is a woman in her sixties with acute or convalescent COVID-19.

V gene TRBV6-5 combines with J gene TRBJ2-3; 7 positions match TRBD1. CDR3 length equals 14 residues. V lost 6 bases and J lost 2; bases outside the gene matches: 5. Germline assignment: CDR1 MNHEY and CDR2 SVGAGI. CDR3 loop: CASRPGTATDTQYF. CDR3 in DNA: TGTGCCAGCAGACCCGGGACAGCCACAGATACGCAGTATTTT.

V gene TRBV19 combines with J gene TRBJ2-1; 12 bases are a match to TRBD1. The germline V gene has CDR1 LNHDA and CDR2 SQIVND (reference sequence). The length of the CDR3 is 15 residues. V trimming: 7 bases; J trimming: 8 bases; junction bases outside the gene matches: 9. The CDR3 DNA reads TGTGCCAGTAACCCCGGGACAGGGGGCCGCGATGAGCAGTTCTTC. Its protein is CASNPGTGGRDEQFF.

Of note for this clone: At the DNA level, this CDR3 is encoded by other sequences in the same sample as well. This chain uses TRBV7-2 with TRBJ2-1; 13 nucleotides align to TRBD2. The CDR3 runs 16 residues. The J segment lost 4 bases and the V segment lost 1 base, leaving 1 base of the junction unmatched. The germline V gene has CDR1 SGHTA and CDR2 FQGNSA. This chain's CDR3 is CASSLGLAGGYNEQFF. The CDR3 nucleotides are TGTGCCAGCAGCTTAGGACTAGCGGGGGGATACAATGAGCAGTTCTTC.

The chain combines TRBV7-3 with TRBJ2-3; 9 nucleotides align to TRBD2. CDR3 length equals 17 residues. After removal of 5 bases from V and 7 bases from J, the junction contained 16 bases not matched to a gene. The V gene's germline CDR1 is SGHTA and CDR2 FQGTGA. The CDR3 sequence: CASSPPVGRGGLNTQYF. The CDR3 DNA sequence: TGTGCCAGCAGCCCTCCGGTGGGGCGGGGGGGTTTGAATACGCAGTATTTT.

V gene TRBV4-3 combines with J gene TRBJ2-2; the D gene is possibly TRBD2 (5 bases). Trimming removed 2 bases at V and 3 bases at J, with 13 bases between. Germline V gene sequence: CDR1 LGHNA, CDR2 YSLEER. CDR3 length: 16 amino acids. CDR3 residues: CASSQREKGYTGELFF. CDR3 sequence (DNA): TGCGCCAGCAGCCAAAGGGAGAAAGGGTACACCGGGGAGCTGTTTTTT.

V gene TRBV7-8 combines with J gene TRBJ2-3; 9 bases agree with TRBD1. The CDR3 is 17 residues long. V lost 8 bases, J lost 2 bases, and 14 bases stayed unmatched. Germline-derived CDR1 and CDR2 are SGHVS and FQNEAQ. CDR3 amino acids: CASRPPLRDRDTDTQYF. CDR3 nucleotides: TGTGCCAGCCGCCCGCCGCTCCGGGACAGGGACACAGATACGCAGTATTTT. The variable domain in full, with the rest retrieved from reference TRBV7-8 and TRBJ2-3, is GAGVSQSPRYKVAKRGQDVALRCDPISGHVSLFWYQQALGQGPEFLTYFQNEAQLDKSGLPSDRFFAERPEGSVSTLKIQRTQQEDSAVYLCASRPPLRDRDTDTQYFGPGTRLTVL.

The CDR3 nucleotides read TGTGCCAGCAGCCCGGGACAGGAAAACATTCAGTACTTC. It translates to CASSPGQENIQYF. The V and J genes are TRBV7-2 and TRBJ2-4; 8 positions agree with TRBD1. The ends lost 5 bases at V and 5 bases at J; junction bases unmatched: 2. CDR1 and CDR2 (germline): SGHTA, FQGNSA. This CDR3 is built from 13 residues.

This chain uses TRBV24-1 with TRBJ1-1, with 9 bases fitting TRBD1. This CDR3 comprises 16 residues. Germline lookup yields CDR1 KGHDR and CDR2 SFDVKD. The V gene end was trimmed by 4 bases and the J gene end by 4 bases; junction bases not matched to a gene: 9. The CDR3 DNA sequence: TGTGCCACCAGTGACACGGGACAGGGCGAAACCACTGAAGCTTTCTTT. The encoded protein is CATSDTGQGETTEAFF.

In this sample, this clone turned up once. The chain links TRBV5-1 to TRBJ2-2; weak D call: TRBD2 (5 bases). CDR3 length equals 14 residues. V lost 5 bases and J 0 bases, leaving 8 bases between the germline ends. CDR1 is SGHRS and CDR2 is YFSETQ in the germline V gene. The CDR3 DNA is TGCGCCAGCAGAGAGCGGACGAACACCGGGGAGCTGTTTTTT. Residues: CASRERTNTGELFF.

This chain links TRBV7-9 with TRBJ1-4; D perhaps matches TRBD1 (5 bases). Trimming took off 4 bases at V and 8 bases at J, with 26 bases between the two ends. Germline CDR1 reads SEHNR; CDR2 reads FQNEAQ (reference sequence). The CDR3 spans 18 residues. In nucleotides, the CDR3 is TGTGCCAGCAGCTACGGGAGCCTTAGGGGAGGGCCTAGAGAAAAACTGTTTTTT. Protein: CASSYGSLRGGPREKLFF.

The CDR3 DNA reads TGTGCCAGCTCACCAGCCGGCAGGGAGGGAGGCTACACCTTC. Encoded protein: CASSPAGREGGYTF. V gene TRBV18 combines with J gene TRBJ1-2; tentatively, D is TRBD1 (5 bases). CDR3 size: 14 residues. Trimming pared 2 bases from V and 8 bases from J, leaving 15 bases between. CDR1 KGHSH and CDR2 LQKENI come from the germline V gene. Variable domain in full (rest from reference TRBV18 and TRBJ1-2): NAGVMQNPRHLVRRRGQEARLRCSPMKGHSHVYWYRQLPEEGLKFMVYLQKENIIDESGMPKERFSAEFPKEGPSILRIQQVVRGDSAAYFCASSPAGREGGYTFGSGTRLTVV.

The gene calls are TRBV19 and TRBJ2-5, with 9 bases fitting TRBD1. Trimming took 10 bases from V and 3 from J; bases not matched to a gene: 6. The CDR3 loop spans 13 amino acids. The V gene's germline CDR1 is LNHDA and CDR2 SQIVND (reference sequence). CDR3: CATTQGAKETQYF. The CDR3 DNA sequence: TGTGCCACCACACAGGGGGCTAAAGAGACCCAGTACTTC.

Only a few counts were recorded for this clone. V is TRBV28 and J is TRBJ1-2; D uncertain. This CDR3 comprises 11 residues. V was clipped by 7 bases and J by 9 bases, with 12 bases between them. Germline V gene sequence: CDR1 MDHEN, CDR2 SYDVKM. The CDR3 loop is CASNSGYRYTF. The CDR3 DNA reads as TGTGCCAGCAATTCGGGGTACCGCTACACCTTC.

The J gene is TRBJ2-7, the V gene TRBV10-3, with 7 bases identical to TRBD1. Per germline, CDR1 ENHRY and CDR2 SYGVKD. V was clipped by 4 bases and J by 0 bases; unmatched bases: 3. This CDR3 is 14 amino acids long. In DNA form, the CDR3 reads TGTGCCATCAGTGGTAGACAGGGCTCCTACGAGCAGTACTTC. Protein sequence: CAISGRQGSYEQYF.

In this sample, this clone turned up once. The V and J genes are TRBV9 and TRBJ1-1; TRBD1 matches 9 bases. The CDR3 length is 13 residues. V trimming: 2 bases; J trimming: 8 bases; junction bases outside the gene matches: 4. Looked up from germline, CDR1 is SGDLS and CDR2 is YYNGEE. The chain's CDR3 is CASSVTGGGEAFF. For the CDR3, the DNA is TGTGCCAGCAGCGTTACAGGGGGCGGCGAAGCTTTCTTT. Variable domain in full (rest from reference TRBV9 and TRBJ1-1): DSGVTQTPKHLITATGQRVTLRCSPRSGDLSVYWYQQSLDQGLQFLIQYYNGEERAKGNILERFSAQQFPDLHSELNLSSLELGDSALYFCASSVTGGGEAFFGQGTRLTVV.

The rearrangement uses TRBV9 and TRBJ2-2; 8 bases are a match to TRBD2. Looked up from germline, CDR1 is SGDLS and CDR2 is YYNGEE. This CDR3 has 13 residues. V dropped 4 bases and J dropped 6; count of bases not matched to a gene: 2. Written as DNA, the CDR3 is TGTGCCAGCAGCCGGGAGGGGTCCGGGGAGCTGTTTTTT. Its protein product is CASSREGSGELFF. The whole variable domain, filled in from reference TRBV9 and TRBJ2-2, reads DSGVTQTPKHLITATGQRVTLRCSPRSGDLSVYWYQQSLDQGLQFLIQYYNGEERAKGNILERFSAQQFPDLHSELNLSSLELGDSALYFCASSREGSGELFFGEGSRLTVL.

The sample holds one count of this clone. The rearrangement uses TRBV5-1 and TRBJ2-2; no definite D call. V gave up 2 bases and J gave up 7 bases, with 6 bases separating them. CDR1 and CDR2 from the germline V gene are SGHRS and YFSETQ. This CDR3 is built from 12 residues. CDR3 loop: CASSLLGGELFF. As DNA, the CDR3 is TGCGCCAGCAGCTTACTCGGCGGGGAGCTGTTTTTT.

The genes are TRBV7-2 and TRBJ1-5; 11 bases match TRBD1. The junction had 3 bases not matched to a gene; V was cut back by 4 bases and J by 4 bases. CDR3 length: 15 residues. CDR1 and CDR2 (germline): SGHTA, FQGNSA. The CDR3 sequence: CASSSGQGANQPQHF. CDR3 nucleotides: TGTGCCAGCAGCTCAGGACAGGGGGCAAATCAGCCCCAGCATTTT.

The V gene is TRBV6-5, the J gene TRBJ1-2, with D tentatively TRBD1 (6 bases). Trimming took 6 bases from V and 6 from J, leaving 17 bases between them. Looked up from germline, CDR1 is MNHEY and CDR2 is SVGAGI. The CDR3 sequence is 14 residues long. The CDR3 DNA sequence: TGTGCCAGCAGCCCAGACAGGACCCGGGATGGCTACACCTTC. As protein: CASSPDRTRDGYTF.

The chain uses TRBV5-1 and TRBJ2-5, with 10 bases aligning to TRBD1. V lost 2 bases and J lost 4; bases outside the gene matches: 2. This CDR3 comprises 14 residues. Germline CDR1 and CDR2: SGHRS and YFSETQ. CDR3 in DNA: TGCGCCAGCAGCTTAGACAGGGGGCCAGAGACCCAGTACTTC. It yields the protein CASSLDRGPETQYF.

This chain uses TRBV11-1 with TRBJ1-1; no definite D call. CDR1 is SGHAT, CDR2 FQDESV, per germline (reference sequence). CDR3 length: 16 residues. Trimming shortened V by 5 bases and J by 0 bases, and 16 bases separated the two germline ends. CDR3 amino acids: CASSPSRWTVNTEAFF. CDR3 DNA: TGTGCCAGCAGCCCCTCCCGGTGGACTGTGAACACTGAAGCTTTCTTT.

The chain employs TRBV7-9 and TRBJ2-3; 8 bases are a match to TRBD1. Germline loops: CDR1 SEHNR, CDR2 FQNEAQ (reference sequence). The CDR3 has 16 residues. V lost 6 bases and J lost 0; bases outside the gene matches: 8. CDR3 sequence: CASSRPGTGSTDTQYF. DNA for the CDR3: TGTGCCAGCAGTAGACCCGGGACAGGTAGCACAGATACGCAGTATTTT.

This clone was observed a few times. The chain uses TRBV3-1 (or the pseudogene TRBV3-2) and TRBJ1-2; 8 bases fit TRBD1. V lost 3 bases to trimming and J lost 4 bases; unmatched junction nucleotides: 4. This CDR3 spans 14 amino acids. The germline V gene has CDR1 LGHDT and CDR2 YNNKEL (reference sequence). CDR3 DNA: TGTGCCAGCAGCCACCAGGGGGCAGGCTATGGCTACACCTTC. Encoded protein: CASSHQGAGYGYTF.

The gene calls are TRBV5-6 and TRBJ2-7; D gene ambiguous. The CDR3 has 12 amino acids. The V end was cut by 1 base, the J end by 4 bases, with 6 bases between. The V gene's germline CDR1 is SGHDT and CDR2 YYEEEE. The DNA for the CDR3 is TGTGCCAGCAGCTTGCGTAGTTACGAGCAGTACTTC. This sequence encodes CASSLRSYEQYF.

V is TRBV6-6 and J is TRBJ2-3; no clear D. Trimming took off 2 bases at V and 6 bases at J, with 6 bases between the two ends. The CDR3 runs 12 residues. Germline V gene data show CDR1 as MNHNY and CDR2 as SVGAGI (reference sequence). The CDR3 spells CASSYLSDTQYF. The CDR3 DNA sequence: TGTGCCAGCAGTTACCTCTCGGATACGCAGTATTTT.